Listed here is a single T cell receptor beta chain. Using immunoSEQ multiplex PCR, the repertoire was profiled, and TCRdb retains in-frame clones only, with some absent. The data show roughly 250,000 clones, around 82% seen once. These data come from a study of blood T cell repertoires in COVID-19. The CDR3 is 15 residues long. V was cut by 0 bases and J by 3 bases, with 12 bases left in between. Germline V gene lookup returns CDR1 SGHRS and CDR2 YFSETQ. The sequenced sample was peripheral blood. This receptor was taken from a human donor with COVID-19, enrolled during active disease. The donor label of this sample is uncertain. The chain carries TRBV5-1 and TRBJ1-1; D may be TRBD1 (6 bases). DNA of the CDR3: TGCGCCAGCAGCTTGGTTGGCAGGGGATACACTGAAGCTTTCTTT. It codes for CASSLVGRGYTEAFF.